This T cell receptor beta chain was captured by sequencing in a study of shared clonotypes between healthy human individuals. Study-wide results and limits: Some naive CD4 clonotypes, roughly 4.7%, turned up in common across several donors.

This clone was detected once. Its specificity is not known. V lost 2 bases to trimming and J lost 6 bases, with 13 bases between them. CDR3 length equals 14 residues. CDR1 is SGHRS and CDR2 is YFSETQ in the germline V gene. Researchers partitioned CD4+ cells into CD45RA+ naive and CD45RA-negative memory subsets. Profiled with immunoSEQ multiplex PCR; TCRdb holds only in-frame clones, not every one. The table lists about 2.4 million clones, just over 90% of them singletons. The sequencing input was naive CD4+ T cells sorted from blood. Indicated subset: CD45RA+ positively selected. The V call is TRBV5-1, the J call TRBJ2-3, with D perhaps matching TRBD1 (6 bases). The source is a man aged 18 to 29 in good health. CDR3 coding DNA: TGCGCCAGCAGCTTCAGGCCCCAGGGGGATACGCAGTATTTT. Translated: CASSFRPQGDTQYF.